In its sample, the clone carrying this T cell receptor beta chain was seen many times. Its specificity is unknown. All patients were untreated before thyroid surgery. This sample was included in a study of metastatic and nonmetastatic thyroid tumors. Germline assignment: CDR1 DFQATT and CDR2 SNEGSKA (reference sequence). The CDR3 consists of 15 residues. The germline V and J ends were trimmed by 3 bases and 6 bases, with 18 bases remaining between them. Points from the study as a whole: Malignant thyroid tumors reportedly had TCR beta diversity that was significantly higher than in benign nodules, in blood and tumor.

TCRdb re-analyzed the PCR reads through MiXCR. The data hold fewer than 35,000 clones, with about a fifth observed a single time. The sequence was collected from a male donor with papillary thyroid cancer or a benign thyroid nodule (not recorded which). Some clones in this sample may be carry-over from other donors' samples. The chain carries TRBV20-1 and TRBJ2-1; possibly TRBD2 for D (5 bases). Sequencing was carried out using tumor tissue. This CDR3 reads CSASSLLVPLNEQFF. The CDR3 coding sequence is TGCAGTGCTAGCTCCCTACTAGTACCCCTCAATGAGCAGTTCTTC.